This T cell receptor beta chain came from a study of T cell clonality in common variable immunodeficiency. Overall study findings and caveats: Common variable immunodeficiency TCR beta sequences reportedly had fewer deletions and N-nucleotide insertions.

There are a few counts of this clone. Its antigen is unidentified. Coverage ceases 3 residues before the CDR3 finishes, and the germline J gene fills in the end. Produced via immunoSEQ multiplex PCR; TCRdb's table is partial and in-frame only. In total the sample includes around 7,100 clones, none of them seen once. The ends were cut back, 2 bases at V and 4 bases at J, with 13 bases in the middle. The length of the CDR3 is 15 residues. Germline V CDR1 and CDR2: SGHVS, FQNEAQ. CVID subjects were around 14 female and 29 male, aged roughly 8 to 64. Source material: peripheral blood mononuclear cells. The genes are TRBV7-8 and TRBJ2-3, with D tentatively TRBD1 (6 bases). The clonotype comes from a human donor with common variable immunodeficiency. This chain's CDR3 is CASSLFRGYSDTQYF. CDR3 bases read: TGTGCCAGCAGCTTATTTAGGGGGTACTCAGATACG. The variable domain in full, completed from reference TRBV7-8 and TRBJ2-3, reads GAGVSQSPRYKVAKRGQDVALRCDPISGHVSLFWYQQALGQGPEFLTYFQNEAQLDKSGLPSDRFFAERPEGSVSTLKIQRTQQEDSAVYLCASSLFRGYSDTQYFGPGTRLTVL.